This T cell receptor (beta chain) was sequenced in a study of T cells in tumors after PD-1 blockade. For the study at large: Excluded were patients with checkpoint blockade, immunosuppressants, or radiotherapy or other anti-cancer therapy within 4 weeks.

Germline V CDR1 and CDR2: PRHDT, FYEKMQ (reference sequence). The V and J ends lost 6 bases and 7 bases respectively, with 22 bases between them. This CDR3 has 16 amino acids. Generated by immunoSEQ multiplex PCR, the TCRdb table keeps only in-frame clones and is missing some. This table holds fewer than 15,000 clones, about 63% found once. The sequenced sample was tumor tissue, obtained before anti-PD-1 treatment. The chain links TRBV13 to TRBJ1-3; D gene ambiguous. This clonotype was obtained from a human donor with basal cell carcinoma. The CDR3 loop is CASSLPRTAGANTIYF. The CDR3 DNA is TGTGCCAGCAGTCTTCCTCGGACGGCCGGTGCGAACACCATATATTTT.